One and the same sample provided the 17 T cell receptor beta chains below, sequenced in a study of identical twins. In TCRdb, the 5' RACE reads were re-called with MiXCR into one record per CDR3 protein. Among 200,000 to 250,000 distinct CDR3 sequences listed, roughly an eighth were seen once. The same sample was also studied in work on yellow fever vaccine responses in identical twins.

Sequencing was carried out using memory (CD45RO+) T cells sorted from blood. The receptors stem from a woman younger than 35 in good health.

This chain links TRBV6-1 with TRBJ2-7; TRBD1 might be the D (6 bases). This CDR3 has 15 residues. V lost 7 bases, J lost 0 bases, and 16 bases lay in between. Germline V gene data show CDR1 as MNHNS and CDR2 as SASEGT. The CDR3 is CASTPSGTNSYEQYF. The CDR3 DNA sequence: TGTGCCAGCACCCCATCGGGGACAAACTCCTACGAGCAGTACTTC.

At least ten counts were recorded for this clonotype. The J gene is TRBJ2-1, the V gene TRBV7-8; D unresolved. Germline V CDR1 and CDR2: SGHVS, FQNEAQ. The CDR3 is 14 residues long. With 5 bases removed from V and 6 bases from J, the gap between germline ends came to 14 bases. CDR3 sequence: CASSPTELINEQFF. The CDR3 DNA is TGTGCCAGCAGCCCCACCGAGCTCATCAATGAGCAGTTCTTC.

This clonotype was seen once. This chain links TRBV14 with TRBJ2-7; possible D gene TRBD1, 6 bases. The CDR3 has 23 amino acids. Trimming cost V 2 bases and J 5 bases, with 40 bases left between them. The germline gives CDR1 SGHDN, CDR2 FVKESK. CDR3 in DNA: TGTGCCAGCAGCCAATACCCTACAACAGGGCTGGGTTTTGCTGACCCGGGCTGGAACGAGCAGTACTTC. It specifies CASSQYPTTGLGFADPGWNEQYF.

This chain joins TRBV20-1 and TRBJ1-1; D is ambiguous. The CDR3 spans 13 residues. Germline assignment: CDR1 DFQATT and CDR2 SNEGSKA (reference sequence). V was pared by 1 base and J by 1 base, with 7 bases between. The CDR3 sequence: CSARGPKNTEAFF. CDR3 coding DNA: TGCAGTGCTAGAGGCCCGAAGAACACTGAAGCTTTCTTT.

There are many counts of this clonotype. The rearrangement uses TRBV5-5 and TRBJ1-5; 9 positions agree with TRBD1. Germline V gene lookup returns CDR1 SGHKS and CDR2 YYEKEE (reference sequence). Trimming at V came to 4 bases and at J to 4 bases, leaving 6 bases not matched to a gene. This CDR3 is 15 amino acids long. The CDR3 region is CASSPRTGDNQPQHF. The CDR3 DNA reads TGTGCCAGCAGCCCGAGGACAGGGGATAATCAGCCCCAGCATTTT.

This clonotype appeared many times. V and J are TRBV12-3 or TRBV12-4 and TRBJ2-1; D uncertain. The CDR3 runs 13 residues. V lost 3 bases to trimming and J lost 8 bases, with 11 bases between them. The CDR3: CASSFVPADEQFF. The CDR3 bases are TGTGCCAGCAGTTTCGTGCCTGCGGATGAGCAGTTCTTC.

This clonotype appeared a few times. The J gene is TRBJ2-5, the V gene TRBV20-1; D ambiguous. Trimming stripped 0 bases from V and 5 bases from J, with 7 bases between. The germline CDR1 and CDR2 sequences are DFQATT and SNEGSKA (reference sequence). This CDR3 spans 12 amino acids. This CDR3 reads CSARDHLETQYF. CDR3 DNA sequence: TGCAGTGCTAGAGATCATCTGGAGACCCAGTACTTC.

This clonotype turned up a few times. The CDR3 loop is CASSSSNSGFEQFF. CDR3 DNA sequence: TGTGCCAGCAGCTCCTCCAATAGCGGGTTTGAGCAGTTCTTC. This chain connects TRBV11-2 to TRBJ2-1, with 7 bases that match TRBD2. Germline-derived CDR1 and CDR2 are SGHAT and FQNNGV. The junction had 9 bases not matched to a gene; V was cut back by 4 bases and J by 9 bases. CDR3 length equals 14 residues.

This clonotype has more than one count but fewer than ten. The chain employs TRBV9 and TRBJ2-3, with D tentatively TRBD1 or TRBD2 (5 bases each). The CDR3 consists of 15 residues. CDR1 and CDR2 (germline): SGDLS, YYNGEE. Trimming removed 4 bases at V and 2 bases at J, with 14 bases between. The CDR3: CASSTLSGTTDTQYF. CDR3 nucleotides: TGTGCCAGCAGCACTTTAAGTGGGACCACAGATACGCAGTATTTT.

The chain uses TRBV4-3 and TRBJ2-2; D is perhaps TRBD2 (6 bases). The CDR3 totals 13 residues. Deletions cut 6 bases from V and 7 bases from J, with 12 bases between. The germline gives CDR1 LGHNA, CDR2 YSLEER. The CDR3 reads CASSRGEVGELFF. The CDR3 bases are TGCGCCAGCAGTAGAGGGGAGGTCGGGGAGCTGTTTTTT.

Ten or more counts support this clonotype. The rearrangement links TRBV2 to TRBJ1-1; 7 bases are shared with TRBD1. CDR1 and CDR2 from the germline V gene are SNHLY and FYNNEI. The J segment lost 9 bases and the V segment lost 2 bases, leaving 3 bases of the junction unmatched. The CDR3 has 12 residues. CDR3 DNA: TGTGCCAGCAGTGAAAGCAGGGGGAAAGCTTTCTTT. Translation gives CASSESRGKAFF. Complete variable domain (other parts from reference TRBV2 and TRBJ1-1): EPEVTQTPSHQVTQMGQEVILRCVPISNHLYFYWYRQILGQKVEFLVSFYNNEISEKSEIFDDQFSVERPDGSNFTLKIRSTKLEDSAMYFCASSESRGKAFFGQGTRLTVV.

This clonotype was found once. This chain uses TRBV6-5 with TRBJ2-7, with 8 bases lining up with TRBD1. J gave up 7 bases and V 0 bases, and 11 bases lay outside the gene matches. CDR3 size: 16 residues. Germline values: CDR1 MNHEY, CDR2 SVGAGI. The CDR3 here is CASSYSLTGVSREQYF. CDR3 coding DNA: TGTGCCAGCAGTTACTCGTTGACAGGGGTTTCGAGGGAGCAGTACTTC.

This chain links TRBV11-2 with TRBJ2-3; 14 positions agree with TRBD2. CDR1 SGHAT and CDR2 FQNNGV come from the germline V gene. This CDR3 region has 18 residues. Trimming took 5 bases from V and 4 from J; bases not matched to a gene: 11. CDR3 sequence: CASSKGTSGSYYADTQYF. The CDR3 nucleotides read TGTGCCAGCAGCAAAGGGACTAGCGGGAGTTATTACGCAGATACGCAGTATTTT.

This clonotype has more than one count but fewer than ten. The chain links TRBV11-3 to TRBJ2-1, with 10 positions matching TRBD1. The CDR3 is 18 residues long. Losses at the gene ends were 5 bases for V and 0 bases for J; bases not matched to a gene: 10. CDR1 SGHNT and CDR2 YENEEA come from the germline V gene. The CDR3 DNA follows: TGTGCCAGCAGCCTGAAGGGACAGGGGTACGGCTCCTACAATGAGCAGTTCTTC. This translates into CASSLKGQGYGSYNEQFF.

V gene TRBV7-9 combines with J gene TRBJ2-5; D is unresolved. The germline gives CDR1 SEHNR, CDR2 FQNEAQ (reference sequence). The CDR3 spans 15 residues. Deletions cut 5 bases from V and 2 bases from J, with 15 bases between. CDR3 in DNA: TGTGCCAGCAGCCTAGGCCGGGCCCTACAAGAGACCCAGTACTTC. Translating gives CASSLGRALQETQYF.

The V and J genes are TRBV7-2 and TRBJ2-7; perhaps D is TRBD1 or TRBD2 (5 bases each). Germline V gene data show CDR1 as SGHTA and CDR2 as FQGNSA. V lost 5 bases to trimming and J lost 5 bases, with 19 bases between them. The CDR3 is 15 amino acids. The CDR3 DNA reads TGTGCCAGCAGCCTAACAGGAGGAAGTAGGAACGAGCAGTACTTC. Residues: CASSLTGGSRNEQYF.

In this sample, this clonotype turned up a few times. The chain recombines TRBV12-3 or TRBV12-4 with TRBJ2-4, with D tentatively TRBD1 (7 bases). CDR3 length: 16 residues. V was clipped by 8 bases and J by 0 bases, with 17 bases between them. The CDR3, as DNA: TGTGCCAGCTCGACTAGGGGGCAACTAGCCAAAAACATTCAGTACTTC. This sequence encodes CASSTRGQLAKNIQYF.